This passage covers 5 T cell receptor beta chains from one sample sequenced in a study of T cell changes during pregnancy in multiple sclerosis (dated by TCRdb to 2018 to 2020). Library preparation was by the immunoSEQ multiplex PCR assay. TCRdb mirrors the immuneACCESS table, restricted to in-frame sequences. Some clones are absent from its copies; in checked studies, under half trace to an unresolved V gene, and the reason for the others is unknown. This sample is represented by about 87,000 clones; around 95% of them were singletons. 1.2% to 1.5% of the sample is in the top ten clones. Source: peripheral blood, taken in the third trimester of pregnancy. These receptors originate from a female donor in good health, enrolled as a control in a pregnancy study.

Written as DNA, the CDR3 is TGCGCCAGCGACAGGACTGGTCACACCGGGGAGCTGTTTTTT. Encoded protein: CASDRTGHTGELFF. The chain recombines TRBV10-1 with TRBJ2-2; weak D call: TRBD1 (6 bases). This CDR3 has 14 amino acids. The V end was cut by 8 bases, the J end by 3 bases, with 13 bases between. CDR1 is WNHNN, CDR2 SYGVQD, per germline (reference sequence).

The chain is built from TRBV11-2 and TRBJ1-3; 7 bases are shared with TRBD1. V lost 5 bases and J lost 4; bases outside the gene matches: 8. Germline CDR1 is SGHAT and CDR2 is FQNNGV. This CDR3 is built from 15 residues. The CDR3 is CASSQLGQRGNTIYF. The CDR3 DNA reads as TGTGCCAGCAGCCAATTGGGACAGCGAGGAAACACCATATATTTT.

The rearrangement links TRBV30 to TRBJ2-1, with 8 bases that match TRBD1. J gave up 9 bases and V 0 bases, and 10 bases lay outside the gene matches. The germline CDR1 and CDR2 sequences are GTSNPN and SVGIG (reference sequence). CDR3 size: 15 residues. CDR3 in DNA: TGTGCCTGGAGTGTAAGTCAGGGGGCTCTAGGTGAGCAGTTCTTC. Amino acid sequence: CAWSVSQGALGEQFF.

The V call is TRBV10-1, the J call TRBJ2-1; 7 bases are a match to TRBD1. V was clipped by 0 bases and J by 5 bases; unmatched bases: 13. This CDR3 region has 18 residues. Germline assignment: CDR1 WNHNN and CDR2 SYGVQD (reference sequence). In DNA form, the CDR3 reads TGCGCCAGCAGTGAGTCCTCATCCCCGGGACAGACCCACAATGAGCAGTTCTTC. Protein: CASSESSSPGQTHNEQFF.

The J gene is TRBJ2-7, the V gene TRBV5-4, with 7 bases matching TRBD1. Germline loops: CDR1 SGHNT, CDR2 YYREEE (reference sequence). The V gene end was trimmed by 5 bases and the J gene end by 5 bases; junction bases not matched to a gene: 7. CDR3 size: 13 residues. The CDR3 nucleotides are TGTGCCAGCAGGTGGACAGGCTCGGACGAGCAGTACTTC. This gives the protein CASRWTGSDEQYF.